The sequence of this T cell receptor (beta chain) was determined in a study of cytomegalovirus exposure and HLA in healthy donors (dated by TCRdb to about 2017). General notes on the study: An earlier analysis of 587 of the donors reported 250 to 300 Gb of sequence data and around 120 million unique TCR beta sequences from about 179 million T cells. An early release covering some 640 HLA-typed donors comprised about 300 gigabases of sequencing data and around 85 million unique TCR sequences. Among the approximately 400 genotyped donors, around 81% belonged to the genetic ancestry cluster associated with self-reported Caucasian donors. The aim of the study was to test whether cataloging public T cell receptors could identify signatures of past pathogen exposure. The study used immunosequencing to profile the T cell repertoires of approximately 640 subjects and linked those repertoires to cytomegalovirus serostatus. A separate validation cohort of about 110 different subjects was used in addition to the roughly 700-subject first cohort. To predict cytomegalovirus infection status, the study combined high-throughput TCR immunosequencing, statistical association of individual TCRs with disease status, and machine learning. In a later analysis, previously published TCR beta repertoires from more than 500 donors were re-analyzed and high-resolution HLA genotyping was added so that TCR occurrence patterns could be studied. Rather than using new phenotypic data, the later analysis identified candidate immune exposures from TCR beta sequences and from how often those sequences occurred across donors. To decide whether each TCR beta V gene segment behaved as functional or pseudogenic, an earlier analysis of some 570 of the donors relied on high-throughput TCR beta sequencing. Donor age, sex, ethnicity and CMV serostatus were compiled together with the repertoire data. A later genetic analysis used genome-wide SNP genotypes for about 65% of the 666 donors, treating that subset as a discovery cohort. All discovery cohort repertoires had been generated using a single sequencing platform. Class I and class II HLA loci were covered by the typing at four-digit resolution. Typing coverage differed by locus: A, B, C, DRB1 and DQB1 were typed in roughly 629-630 donors, DQA1 in roughly 510, DPA1 in 600 to 610, and DPB1 in just under 490. Four to six DR-DQ haplotypes were handled as single units for association and clustering, since linkage in the cohort was strong. Among about 390 genotyped donors of the cohort, an average of around 240,000 unique TCR beta nucleotide sequences were sequenced per donor, roughly 20% of them non-productive. Findings and caveats that apply to the study as a whole: A later analysis found that HLA-associated TCR beta chains were more clonally expanded and had lower generation probabilities than equally common non-associated chains. Sequencing depth was assumed to be roughly uniform across donors in the presence/absence analyses, though that assumption may not hold. Most CMV-associated TCR beta chains appeared to be HLA-restricted in a later analysis, and the HLA associations seemed to be driven largely by CMV exposure. In this cohort, only TCR beta chains were sequenced, and detectable features were limited by the absence of alpha or paired-chain data. Correlated functional status among segregating V segments might be attributable to linkage disequilibrium, but an unknown experimental factor could not be ruled out. Immune exposure information for the cohort was limited to CMV serostatus. In vitro tests confirmed that a few of the cytomegalovirus-associated TCR beta chains recognize cytomegalovirus antigens. Most TCR sequences were seen in very few donors, while some public TCRs were found in many individuals. The study gave a list of over 150 TCR beta chains associated with cytomegalovirus. The sequencing pipeline was judged likely to have produced a cluster of highly shared sequence variants as a technical artifact. HLA typing was unavailable for some donors at each locus, so association tests used only the typed subset. At a false discovery rate of 0.05, a later analysis linked around 15,000 TCR beta sequences to specific HLA alleles. The earlier analysis of 587 of the donors excluded over 15 rarely observed V segments, including chromosome 9 orphons, because counts were too low. A further reported finding was that TCR beta sequences accurately predicted the HLA-A and HLA-B alleles for most subjects in the first cohort. According to a later genetic analysis, donors in an Asian-associated ancestry cluster had fewer N-insertions in productive TCRs than the approximately 710-donor mean. The classifier was reported to diagnose cytomegalovirus status with high specificity and sensitivity in both the original and validation cohorts. In a later analysis, TCR association rates were found to vary across HLA loci, with the most associated TCRs seen for DRB1 alleles and the fewest for HLA-C alleles. V-gene and J-gene trimming of TCR beta chains was associated with a missense DCLRE1C variant in a later genetic analysis, and the association was replicated in an independent cohort. Assigning TCR associations to individual alleles was difficult when HLA alleles, especially DR and DQ, strongly co-occurred. In a later analysis, several top co-occurrence clusters were reported to appear linked to parvovirus B19, influenza, CMV and Epstein-Barr virus. An earlier analysis of approximately 590 of the donors showed that most TCR beta V segments appeared in productive rearrangements either about 87% or about 30% of the time, which broadly matched IMGT annotations. Some IMGT-functional V segments, including TRBV6-2 and TRBV6-3, could not be told apart with the 87-base-pair reads, so those segments were excluded. The authors suggested that the approach could potentially be generalized to other disease states and immunological phenotypes.

This clone occurred once. No cognate antigen has been identified for it. No base quality values were provided; no much bigger clone lies one nucleotide off. The cohort was made up of 500 to 800 healthy bone marrow donors. Cohort members were all nominally healthy when sampled, although unrecorded immune exposures were likely present. The donor tested CMV seropositive and was one of the 289 seropositive cohort members. Every donor gave a peripheral blood sample, and the peripheral blood mononuclear cells from that sample were used for TCR beta sequencing. Genomic DNA extraction from the blood cell samples was performed with the Qiagen DNeasy Blood Extraction Kit. The junction shows trimming of 6 bases on V and 3 bases on J, plus 8 bases between the germline ends. The CDR3 runs 12 amino acids, cysteine and phenylalanine included. Only the CDR3 portion is preserved as DNA: 36 bases, with reading frame beginning at the first base. The germline V gene specifies MDHEN as CDR1 and SYDVKM as CDR2.

The receptor library was made with the immunoSEQ multiplex PCR assay. A mixture of 60 forward primers for TCR Vbeta segments and 13 reverse primers for TCR Jbeta segments was used in the multiplex PCR. The CDR3 region of rearranged TCR beta genes was amplified from genomic DNA with a multiplex PCR assay. On the Illumina HiSeq System, the amplified TCR beta libraries were sequenced as 87-base-pair reads. Concerning the study's data processing: A later analysis counted about 80 million unique TCR beta chains across the 666 repertoires, and 9.5 million to 11 million of these chains were shared by at least two donors. Raw reads were error-corrected and collapsed into unique sequences by a nearest-neighbor algorithm in which closely related sequences were merged to remove PCR and sequencing errors. CDR3 sequences were aligned to IMGT reference sequences to assign V, D and J gene segments. For a sequence to be retained, a match of at least six nucleotides was required to both a V gene segment and a J gene segment. A rearrangement was called productive if the CDR3 had no stop codons and remained in frame with V and J, and every other rearrangement was called non-productive. CDR3 was defined by IMGT convention, running from the second conserved V-encoded cysteine to the conserved J-encoded phenylalanine. In an earlier analysis of approximately 590 of the donors, sequences lacking an unambiguous match to a single V gene segment were excluded. In an earlier analysis of about 590 of the donors, a V segment was called functional when productive rearrangements were above 56.7%, and segregating when the standard deviation between donors exceeded 5%. A statistical classification framework was built for diagnosing cytomegalovirus status from the catalog of TCR beta chain sequences. A later analysis assigned V and J genes by comparing TCR nucleotide sequences with IMGT/GENE-DB human TR gene sequences. Using the TCRdist pipeline, a later analysis assigned CDR3 sequences along with most-parsimonious VDJ recombination scenarios. A later analysis defined each TCR beta chain by its CDR3 amino acid sequence plus V-gene family, and excluded reads lacking a unique V-gene family. As a way to deal with suspected cross-contamination and a sequencing artifact, a later analysis dropped nearly 600 nucleotide sequences that were highly shared and had low generation probability. A later analysis calculated a clonal expansion index for each public chain from normalized within-repertoire ranks of inferred template counts. A later analysis computed generation probabilities with a VDJ recombination model fitted to out-of-frame rearrangements, and checked the results against IGoR. Hypergeometric tests were used in a later analysis to score TCR-TCR, TCR-HLA and TCR-CMV co-occurrence, with a repertoire-size bias correction applied to the TCR pairs. In a later analysis, false discovery rates were estimated by permuting HLA or CMV assignments 20 times. In a later analysis, co-occurring TCRs were grouped with DBSCAN, and TCRdist sequence similarity was added when clustering was performed within HLA-allele-positive subsets. Repertoires with fewer than 30,000 or more than 120,000 public chains, plus five repertoires with anomalous nucleotide sharing, were excluded from co-occurrence clustering. The clones in this table, taken by TCRdb from immuneACCESS, are in-frame only. Not every clone is retained; where verified, under half of the shortfall comes from an unresolved V gene, and the cause of the rest is unknown. V and J calls and clone size are copied from that table; D and trimming were computed from the DNA. In this sample the table shows about 50,000 clones, roughly 80% of which occur a single time. The ten largest clones add up to about 2.5% of the sample.

Sample: PBMCs. This chain is built from TRBV28 and TRBJ1-1, with the D segment identity uncertain. This TCR was recovered from a woman in her 40s in good health and CMV-seropositive. The CDR3 reads as follows: CASSIVHTEAFF. The DNA reads as follows: TGTGCCAGCAGCATAGTTCACACTGAAGCTTTCTTT.